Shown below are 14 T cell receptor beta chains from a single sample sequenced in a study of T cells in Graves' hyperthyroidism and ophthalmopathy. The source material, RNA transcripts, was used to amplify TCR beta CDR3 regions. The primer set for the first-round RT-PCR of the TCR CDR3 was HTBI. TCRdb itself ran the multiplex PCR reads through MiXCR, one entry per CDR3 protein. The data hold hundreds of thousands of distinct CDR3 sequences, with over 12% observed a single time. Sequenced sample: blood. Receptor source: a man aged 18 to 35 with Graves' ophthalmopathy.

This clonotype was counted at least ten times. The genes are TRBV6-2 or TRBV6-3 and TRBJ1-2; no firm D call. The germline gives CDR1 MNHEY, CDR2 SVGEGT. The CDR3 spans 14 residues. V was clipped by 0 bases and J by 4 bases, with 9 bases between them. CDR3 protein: CASSYSKGIYGYTF. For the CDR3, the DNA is TGTGCCAGCAGTTACTCGAAAGGGATCTATGGCTACACCTTC.

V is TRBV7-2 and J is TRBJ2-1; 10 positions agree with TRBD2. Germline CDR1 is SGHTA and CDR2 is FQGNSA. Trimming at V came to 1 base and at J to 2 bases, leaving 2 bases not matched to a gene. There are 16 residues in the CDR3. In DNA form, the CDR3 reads TGTGCCAGCAGCTTAGATAGCGGGAGGCCCTACAATGAGCAGTTCTTC. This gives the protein CASSLDSGRPYNEQFF.

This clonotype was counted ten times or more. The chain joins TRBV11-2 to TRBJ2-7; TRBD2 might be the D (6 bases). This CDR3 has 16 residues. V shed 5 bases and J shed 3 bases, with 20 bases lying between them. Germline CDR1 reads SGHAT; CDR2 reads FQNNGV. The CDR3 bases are TGTGCCAGCAGCCGAAACAGGCGGGACTTAATCTACGAGCAGTACTTC. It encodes CASSRNRRDLIYEQYF.

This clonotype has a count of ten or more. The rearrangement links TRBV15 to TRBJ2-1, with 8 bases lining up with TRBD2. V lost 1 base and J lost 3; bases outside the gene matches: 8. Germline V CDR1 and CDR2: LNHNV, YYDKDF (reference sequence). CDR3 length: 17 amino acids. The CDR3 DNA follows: TGTGCCACCAGCAGAGCAGTAGCGGGAAACGTCTACAATGAGCAGTTCTTC. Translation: CATSRAVAGNVYNEQFF.

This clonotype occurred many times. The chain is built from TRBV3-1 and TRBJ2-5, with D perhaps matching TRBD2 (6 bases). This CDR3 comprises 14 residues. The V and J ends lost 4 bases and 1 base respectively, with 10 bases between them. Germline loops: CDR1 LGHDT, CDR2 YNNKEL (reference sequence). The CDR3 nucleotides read TGTGCCAGCAGCCCACCGGGGGTCCAAGAGACCCAGTACTTC. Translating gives CASSPPGVQETQYF.

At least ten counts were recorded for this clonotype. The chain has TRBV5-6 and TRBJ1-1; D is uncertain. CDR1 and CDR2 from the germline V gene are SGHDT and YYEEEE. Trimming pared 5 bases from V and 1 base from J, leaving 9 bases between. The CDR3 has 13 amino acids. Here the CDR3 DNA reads TGTGCCAGCAGGAGCGGGCGGAACACTGAAGCTTTCTTT. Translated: CASRSGRNTEAFF.

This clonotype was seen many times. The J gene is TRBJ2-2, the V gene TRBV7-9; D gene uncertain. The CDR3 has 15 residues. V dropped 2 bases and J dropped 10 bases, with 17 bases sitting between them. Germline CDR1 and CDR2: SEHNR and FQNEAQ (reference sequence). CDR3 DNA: TGTGCCAGCAGCTTAAGGTCAGCCAAAGGCCCGGAGCTGTTTTTT. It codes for CASSLRSAKGPELFF. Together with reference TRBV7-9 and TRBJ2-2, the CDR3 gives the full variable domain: DTGVSQNPRHKITKRGQNVTFRCDPISEHNRLYWYRQTLGQGPEFLTYFQNEAQLEKSRLLSDRFSAERPKGSFSTLEIQRTEQGDSAMYLCASSLRSAKGPELFFGEGSRLTVL.

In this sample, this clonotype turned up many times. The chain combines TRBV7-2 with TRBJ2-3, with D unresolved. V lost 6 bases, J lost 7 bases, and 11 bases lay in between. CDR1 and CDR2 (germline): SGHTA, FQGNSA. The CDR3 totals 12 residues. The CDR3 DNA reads TGTGCCAGCAGACTAATGGGGAATACGCAGTATTTT. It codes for CASRLMGNTQYF. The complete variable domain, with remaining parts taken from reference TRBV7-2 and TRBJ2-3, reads GAGVSQSPSNKVTEKGKDVELRCDPISGHTALYWYRQSLGQGLEFLIYFQGNSAPDKSGLPSDRFSAERTGGSVSTLTIQRTQQEDSAVYLCASRLMGNTQYFGPGTRLTVL.

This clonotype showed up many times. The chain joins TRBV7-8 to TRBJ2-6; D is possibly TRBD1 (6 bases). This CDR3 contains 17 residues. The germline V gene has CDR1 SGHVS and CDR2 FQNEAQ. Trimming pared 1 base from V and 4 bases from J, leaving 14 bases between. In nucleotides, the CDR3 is TGTGCCAGCAGCTTAGTTACAGGGAATTTCGGGGCCAACGTCCTGACTTTC. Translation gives CASSLVTGNFGANVLTF.

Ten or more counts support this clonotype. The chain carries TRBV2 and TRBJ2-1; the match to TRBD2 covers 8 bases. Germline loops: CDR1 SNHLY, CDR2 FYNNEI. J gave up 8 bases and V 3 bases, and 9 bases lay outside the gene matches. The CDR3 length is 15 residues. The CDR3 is CASSEGNGGAYEQFF. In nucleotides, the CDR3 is TGTGCCAGCAGTGAGGGTAACGGGGGGGCCTATGAGCAGTTCTTC.

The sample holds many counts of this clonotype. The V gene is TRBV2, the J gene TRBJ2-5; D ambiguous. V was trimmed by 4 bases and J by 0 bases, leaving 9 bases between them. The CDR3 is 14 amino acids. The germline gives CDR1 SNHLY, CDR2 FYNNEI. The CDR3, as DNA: TGTGCCAGCAGTGCGGCCAGCAACCAAGAGACCCAGTACTTC. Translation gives CASSAASNQETQYF. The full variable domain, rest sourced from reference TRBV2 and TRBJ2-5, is EPEVTQTPSHQVTQMGQEVILRCVPISNHLYFYWYRQILGQKVEFLVSFYNNEISEKSEIFDDQFSVERPDGSNFTLKIRSTKLEDSAMYFCASSAASNQETQYFGPGTRLLVL.

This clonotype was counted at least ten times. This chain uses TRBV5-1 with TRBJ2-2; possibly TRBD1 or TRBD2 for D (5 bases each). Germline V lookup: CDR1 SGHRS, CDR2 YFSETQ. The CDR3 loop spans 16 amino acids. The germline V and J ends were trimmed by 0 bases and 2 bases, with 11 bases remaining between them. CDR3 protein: CASSLEGTANTGELFF. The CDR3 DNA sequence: TGCGCCAGCAGCTTGGAGGGGACCGCAAACACCGGGGAGCTGTTTTTT.

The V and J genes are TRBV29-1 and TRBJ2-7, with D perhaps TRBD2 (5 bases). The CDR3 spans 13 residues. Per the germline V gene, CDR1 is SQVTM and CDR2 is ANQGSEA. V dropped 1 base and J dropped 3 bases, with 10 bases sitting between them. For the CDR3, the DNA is TGCAGCGTTGAAGGGACTTCCCTCTACGAGCAGTACTTC. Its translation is CSVEGTSLYEQYF.

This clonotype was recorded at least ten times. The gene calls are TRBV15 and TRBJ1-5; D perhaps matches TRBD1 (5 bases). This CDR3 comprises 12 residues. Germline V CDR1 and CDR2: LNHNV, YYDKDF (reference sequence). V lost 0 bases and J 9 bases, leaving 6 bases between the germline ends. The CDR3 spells CATSRDRGPQHF. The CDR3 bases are TGTGCCACCAGCAGAGATAGGGGGCCCCAGCATTTT. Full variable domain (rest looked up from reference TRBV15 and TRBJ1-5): DAMVIQNPRYQVTQFGKPVTLSCSQTLNHNVMYWYQQKSSQAPKLLFHYYDKDFNNEADTPDNFQSRRPNTSFCFLDIRSPGLGDTAMYLCATSRDRGPQHFGDGTRLSIL.